The 19 T cell receptor beta chains given below trace back to one sample, sequenced in a study of cytomegalovirus exposure and HLA in healthy donors (dated by TCRdb to the late 2010s). The library was made by the immunoSEQ multiplex PCR assay. The multiplex PCR relied on a mix of 60 forward primers for TCR Vbeta segments and 13 reverse primers for TCR Jbeta segments. In its TCRdb copy, this immuneACCESS table keeps in-frame sequences only and misses some clones. Where compared with another copy, unresolved V genes explain less than half of these, and the others have no known cause. Within this sample are roughly 190,000 clones, with 70% to 80% of them counted one time only. About 2.5% of the sample goes to the ten largest clones. Specimen: PBMCs. The receptors originated from a woman between 50 and 59 years old in good health and CMV-seronegative.

This clone has only one observation. The chain carries TRBV6-5 and TRBJ1-5; D is undetermined. V lost 2 bases, J lost 10 bases, and 12 bases lay in between. This CDR3 comprises 13 residues. Germline V lookup: CDR1 MNHEY, CDR2 SVGAGI. Here the CDR3 DNA reads TGTGCCAGCAGTTACCAACCGGGTGGCCCCCAGCATTTT. It yields the protein CASSYQPGGPQHF.

The CDR3 coding sequence is TGCGCCAGCAGCCAAGATCGTCGAGAGGACACTGAAGCTTTCTTT. It specifies CASSQDRREDTEAFF. This rearrangement joins TRBV4-1 to TRBJ1-1; D not certain. Germline V gene sequence: CDR1 MGHRA, CDR2 YSYEKL. V shed 0 bases and J shed 3 bases, with 11 bases lying between them. CDR3 length: 15 amino acids.

This clone was seen only once. The chain links TRBV28 to TRBJ1-5; D may be TRBD1 (6 bases). CDR1 MDHEN and CDR2 SYDVKM come from the germline V gene. This CDR3 is built from 13 residues. V lost 8 bases to trimming and J lost 3 bases, with 11 bases between them. CDR3 nucleotides: TGTGCCAGCCAAGACAGGCTCAATCAGCCCCAGCATTTT. Residues: CASQDRLNQPQHF. Combining the CDR3 with reference TRBV28 and TRBJ1-5 gives the whole variable domain DVKVTQSSRYLVKRTGEKVFLECVQDMDHENMFWYRQDPGLGLRLIYFSYDVKMKEKGDIPEGYSVSREKKERFSLILESASTNQTSMYLCASQDRLNQPQHFGDGTRLSIL.

The V call is TRBV2, the J call TRBJ1-1; tentatively, D is TRBD1 (6 bases). CDR3 length equals 13 residues. The germline V and J ends were trimmed by 8 bases and 1 base, with 11 bases remaining between them. Germline lookup yields CDR1 SNHLY and CDR2 FYNNEI. The DNA of the CDR3 is TGTGCCAGCCAGGGGACACCGAACACTGAAGCTTTCTTT. As protein: CASQGTPNTEAFF.

The rearrangement uses TRBV7-2 and TRBJ2-5, with 7 bases aligning to TRBD1. This CDR3 comprises 14 residues. Germline V gives CDR1 SGHTA, CDR2 FQGNSA. V gave up 4 bases and J gave up 4 bases; unmatched junction bases: 6. The DNA for the CDR3 is TGTGCCAGCAGCTCGACAGGGAGAGGAGAGACCCAGTACTTC. It encodes CASSSTGRGETQYF.

This clone was detected only a few times. The V gene is TRBV6-1, the J gene TRBJ2-1; D might be TRBD1 (5 bases). Germline CDR1 reads MNHNS; CDR2 reads SASEGT. The V end lost 4 bases, the J end lost 7 bases, and 11 bases lay between the germline ends. CDR3 length: 13 amino acids. The CDR3 protein is CASSVGRVNEQFF. The CDR3 bases are TGTGCCAGCAGTGTAGGCAGGGTTAATGAGCAGTTCTTC.

This clone is a singleton in its sample. The V gene is TRBV15, the J gene TRBJ2-3; TRBD2 aligns across 7 bases. Germline V gene data show CDR1 as LNHNV and CDR2 as YYDKDF (reference sequence). The ends lost 0 bases at V and 7 bases at J; junction bases unmatched: 7. The length of the CDR3 is 15 residues. The CDR3: CATSRDRPSGNTQYF. The CDR3, as DNA: TGTGCCACCAGCAGAGATCGGCCTAGCGGTAATACGCAGTATTTT.

The rearrangement links TRBV5-4 to TRBJ2-5; D may be TRBD1 (5 bases). V gave up 1 base and J gave up 2 bases, with 9 bases separating them. CDR3 size: 14 residues. Per the germline V gene, CDR1 is SGHNT and CDR2 is YYREEE (reference sequence). The CDR3 loop reads CASSLQGSQETQYF. The DNA of the CDR3 is TGTGCCAGCAGCTTGCAGGGCAGTCAAGAGACCCAGTACTTC.

The chain uses TRBV12-5 and TRBJ1-5; D perhaps matches TRBD1 (5 bases). Germline loops: CDR1 LGHNT, CDR2 FRNRAP. The V and J ends lost 7 bases and 2 bases respectively, with 15 bases between them. The CDR3 totals 15 residues. Here the CDR3 DNA reads TGTGCTAGTGCCTGGGGGGGGACGGGCAATCAGCCCCAGCATTTT. This encodes CASAWGGTGNQPQHF. Using reference TRBV12-5 and TRBJ1-5 for the parts outside the CDR3, the full variable domain is DARVTQTPRHKVTEMGQEVTMRCQPILGHNTVFWYRQTMMQGLELLAYFRNRAPLDDSGMPKDRFSAEMPDATLATLKIQPSEPRDSAVYFCASAWGGTGNQPQHFGDGTRLSIL.

V usage is TRBV28 and J usage is TRBJ1-1; D unclear. V was clipped by 0 bases and J by 6 bases, with 8 bases between them. The CDR3 sequence is 13 residues long. CDR1 and CDR2 from the germline V gene are MDHEN and SYDVKM. The CDR3 coding sequence is TGTGCCAGCAGTTTATGGGCAGAGGCTGAAGCTTTCTTT. Protein sequence: CASSLWAEAEAFF.

The chain combines TRBV6-1 with TRBJ1-1; 10 positions agree with TRBD1. This CDR3 contains 18 residues. Trimming at V came to 0 bases and at J to 5 bases, leaving 12 bases not matched to a gene. Germline-derived CDR1 and CDR2 are MNHNS and SASEGT. The CDR3, as DNA: TGTGCCAGCAGTGAAGCAGCATGGGACAGGGGAAGTAGGACTGAAGCTTTCTTT. Protein sequence: CASSEAAWDRGSRTEAFF.

The DNA for the CDR3 is TGCGCCAGCAGCCCGGAGACTGGGGCTAACAACGAGCAGTACTTC. Its protein is CASSPETGANNEQYF. V usage is TRBV5-1 and J usage is TRBJ2-7, with TRBD1 as a possible D gene (5 bases). V gave up 4 bases and J gave up 5 bases, with 19 bases separating them. The CDR3 loop spans 15 amino acids. The germline V gene encodes CDR1 SGHRS and CDR2 YFSETQ.

This clone was seen just once. V is TRBV6-8 and J is TRBJ1-2, with a weak D call TRBD1 (6 bases). This CDR3 is 16 amino acids long. Germline lookup yields CDR1 MNHGY and CDR2 SAAAGT. The V end lost 2 bases, the J end lost 2 bases, and 15 bases lay between the germline ends. The CDR3 region has the DNA TGTGCCAGCAGTTACCTCTTGGGACACCAAAACTATGGCTACACCTTC. Encoded protein: CASSYLLGHQNYGYTF.

J is TRBJ1-5 and V is TRBV18; D unresolved. The CDR3 consists of 13 residues. With 3 bases removed from V and 7 bases from J, the gap between germline ends came to 10 bases. From germline, CDR1 is KGHSH and CDR2 LQKENI. CDR3: CASSPIESQPQHF. The CDR3 nucleotides read TGTGCCAGCTCACCGATAGAGAGCCAGCCCCAGCATTTT.

The rearrangement joins TRBV2 to TRBJ1-6, with D unresolved. CDR3 length: 14 residues. The V gene's germline CDR1 is SNHLY and CDR2 FYNNEI. V lost 7 bases to trimming and J lost 5 bases, with 12 bases between them. The CDR3 sequence: CASMRRQHNSPLHF. CDR3 DNA: TGTGCCAGCATGCGCAGACAACATAATTCACCCCTCCACTTT.

As concerns this clone: Other nucleotide sequences from this sample produce the same CDR3. J is TRBJ2-7 and V is TRBV18; D not certain. V was clipped by 6 bases and J by 2 bases, with 8 bases between them. The CDR3 extends over 12 amino acids. The V gene's germline CDR1 is KGHSH and CDR2 LQKENI. CDR3 nucleotide sequence: TGTGCCAGCTCGCTCAGTACCTACGAGCAGTACTTC. Protein product: CASSLSTYEQYF.

J is TRBJ2-2 and V is TRBV5-1; TRBD1 matches at 11 bases. Germline V gene data show CDR1 as SGHRS and CDR2 as YFSETQ. V was pared by 3 bases and J by 5 bases, with 6 bases of the junction left unmatched. The CDR3 consists of 16 residues. CDR3 nucleotides: TGCGCCAGCAGCTGGAGGGACAGGGGGGTTACCGGGGAGCTGTTTTTT. It encodes CASSWRDRGVTGELFF.

V is TRBV9 and J is TRBJ2-7; 7 nucleotides match TRBD2. Germline lookup yields CDR1 SGDLS and CDR2 YYNGEE. The ends lost 5 bases at V and 0 bases at J; junction bases unmatched: 8. CDR3 length equals 15 residues. CDR3 nucleotide sequence: TGTGCCAGCAGTTCTATGGGGGGGTTCTCCTACGAGCAGTACTTC. This codes for CASSSMGGFSYEQYF.

The chain links TRBV10-1 to TRBJ2-2, with D maybe TRBD2 (5 bases). Between the trimmed V and J ends, which lost 3 bases and 6 bases, there was a span of 11 bases. The CDR3 has 14 amino acids. Per germline, CDR1 WNHNN and CDR2 SYGVQD (reference sequence). This CDR3 reads CASSDGGFAGELFF. For the CDR3, the DNA is TGCGCCAGCAGTGATGGCGGGTTCGCCGGGGAGCTGTTTTTT.